This T cell receptor beta chain comes out of a study of shared clonotypes between healthy human individuals. In the study overall: The donor pool was made up of a couple of women and three men aged 18 to 49.

DNA from unsorted PBMC was sequenced on ten immunoSEQ deep assay plates. Measured with immunoSEQ multiplex PCR; TCRdb has only the in-frame clones, and not every one. The repertoire holds about 490,000 clones, with 65% to 80% as singletons. The CDR3 covers 16 residues. Per germline, CDR1 LNHNV and CDR2 YYDKDF (reference sequence). V was trimmed by 0 bases and J by 3 bases, leaving 14 bases between them. There were only Caucasian adults among the donors, and all lived in Nashville, Tennessee. This sequence originates from a middle-aged woman in good health. Some clones in this sample may be carry-over from other donors' samples. The V call is TRBV15, the J call TRBJ1-2; D is ambiguous. Source material: PBMCs. CDR3 sequence (DNA): TGTGCCACCAGCAGAGAGCCCACGGCTGCTCACTATGGCTACACCTTC. Translation gives CATSREPTAAHYGYTF.